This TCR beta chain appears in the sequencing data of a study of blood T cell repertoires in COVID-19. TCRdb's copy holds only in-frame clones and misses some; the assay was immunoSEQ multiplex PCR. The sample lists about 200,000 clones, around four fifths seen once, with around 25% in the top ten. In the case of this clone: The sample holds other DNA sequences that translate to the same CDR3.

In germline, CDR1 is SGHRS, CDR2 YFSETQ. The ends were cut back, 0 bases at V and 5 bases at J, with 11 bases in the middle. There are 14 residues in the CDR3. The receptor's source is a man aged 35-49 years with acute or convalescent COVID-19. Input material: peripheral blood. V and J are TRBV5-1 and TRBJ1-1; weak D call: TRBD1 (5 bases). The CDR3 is CASSLGQLGTEAFF. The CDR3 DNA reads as TGCGCCAGCAGCTTGGGACAGCTAGGGACTGAAGCTTTCTTT.